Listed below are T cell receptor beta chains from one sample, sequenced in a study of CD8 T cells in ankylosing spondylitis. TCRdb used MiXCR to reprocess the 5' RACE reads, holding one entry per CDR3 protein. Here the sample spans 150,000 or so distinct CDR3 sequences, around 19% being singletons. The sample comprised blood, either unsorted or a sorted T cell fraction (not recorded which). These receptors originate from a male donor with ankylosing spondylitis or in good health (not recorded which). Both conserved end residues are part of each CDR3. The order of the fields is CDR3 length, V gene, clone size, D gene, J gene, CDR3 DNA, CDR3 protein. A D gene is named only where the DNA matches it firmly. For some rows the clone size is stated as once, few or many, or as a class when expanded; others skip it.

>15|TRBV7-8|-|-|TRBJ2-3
TGTGCCAGCAGCTTAGGCCTAGATGGGCAAGATACGCAGTATTTT
CASSLGLDGQDTQYF
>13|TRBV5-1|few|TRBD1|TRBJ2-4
TGCGCCAGCAGCTTATCCAGGGGGAACATTCAGTACTTC
CASSLSRGNIQYF
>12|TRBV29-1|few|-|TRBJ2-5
TGCAGCGGCCAGGGGAACCAAGAGACCCAGTACTTC
CSGQGNQETQYF
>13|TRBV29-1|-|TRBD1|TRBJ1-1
TGCAGCGTTGTGGCGGCAGGGGGGACTGAAGCTTTCTTT
CSVVAAGGTEAFF
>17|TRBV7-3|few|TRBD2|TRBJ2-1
TGTGCCAGCAGCCCGGACTCTTGGGAGGGCCCAGTCAATGAGCAGTTCTTC
CASSPDSWEGPVNEQFF
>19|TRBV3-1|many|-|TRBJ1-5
TGTGCCAGCAGCCACGGCCCGGGACAAAGAGGAGCCTTCAATCAGCCCCAGCATTTT
CASSHGPGQRGAFNQPQHF
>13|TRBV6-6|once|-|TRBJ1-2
TGTGCCAGCACCTCGACTAATAACTATGGCTACACCTTC
CASTSTNNYGYTF
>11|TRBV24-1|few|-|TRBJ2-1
TGTGCCACCAGGGACTACAATGAGCAGTTCTTC
CATRDYNEQFF
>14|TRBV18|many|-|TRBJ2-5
TGTGCCAGCTCACCCCCGGGGGTCCAAGAGACCCAGTACTTC
CASSPPGVQETQYF
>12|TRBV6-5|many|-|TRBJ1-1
TGTGCCAGCAGTCAGGGACCGTCTGGAGCTTTCTTT
CASSQGPSGAFF
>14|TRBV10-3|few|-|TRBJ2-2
TGTGCCATCAGCTCGGGGACGATCACCGGGGAGCTGTTTTTT
CAISSGTITGELFF
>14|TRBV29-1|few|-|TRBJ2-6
TGCAGCGCACTACAGGGATCTGGGGCCAACGTCCTGACTTTC
CSALQGSGANVLTF
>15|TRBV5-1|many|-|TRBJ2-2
TGCGCCAGCAGCTTGGAGTCCGGAAACACCGGGGAGCTGTTTTTT
CASSLESGNTGELFF
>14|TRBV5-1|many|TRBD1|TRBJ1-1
TGTGCCAGTAGTTTGGGACAGATGAACACTGAAGCTTTCTTT
CASSLGQMNTEAFF
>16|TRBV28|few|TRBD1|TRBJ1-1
TGTGCCAGCAGTCGGGACAGGGGGCGCCGGGACACTGAAGCTTTCTTT
CASSRDRGRRDTEAFF
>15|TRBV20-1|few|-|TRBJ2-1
TGCAGTGCTTCGAGGGGGGGACCCTCCTACAATGAGCAGTTCTTC
CSASRGGPSYNEQFF
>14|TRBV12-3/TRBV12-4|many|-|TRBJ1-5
TGTGCCAGCAGCCCAGACCCTAGGAATCAGCCCCAGCATTTT
CASSPDPRNQPQHF
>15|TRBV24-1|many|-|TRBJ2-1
TGTGCCACCAGTGATTTTAGGACCTCCTACAATGAGCAGTTCTTC
CATSDFRTSYNEQFF
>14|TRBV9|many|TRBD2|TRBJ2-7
TGTGCCAGCAGCGTAGGACTAGCATCCTACGAGCAGTACTTC
CASSVGLASYEQYF
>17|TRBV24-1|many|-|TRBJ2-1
TGTGCCACCAGTGATCCTACACGGGCCGCGGAATTAGGTGAGCAGTTCTTC
CATSDPTRAAELGEQFF
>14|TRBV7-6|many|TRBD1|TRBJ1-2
TGTGCCAGCAGCAACCCCGGACAGGGTACAGGCTACACCTTC
CASSNPGQGTGYTF
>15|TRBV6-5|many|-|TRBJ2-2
TGTGCCAGCAGTTACGGCAGAGGAAGCACCGGGGAGCTGTTTTTT
CASSYGRGSTGELFF
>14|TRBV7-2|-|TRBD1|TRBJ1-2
TGTGCCAGCAGCTTACTGGGACAGAACTATGGCTACACCTTC
CASSLLGQNYGYTF
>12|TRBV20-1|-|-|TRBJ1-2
TGCAGTGCTCAGGAGGGGATCTATGGCTACACCTTC
CSAQEGIYGYTF
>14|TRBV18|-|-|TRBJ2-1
TGTGCCAGCTCACCAAGACAGGTAGACAATGAGCAGTTCTTC
CASSPRQVDNEQFF
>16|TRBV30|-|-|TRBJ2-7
TGTGCCTGGAGCCTGGGGGCGCGCTACGTTCCCTACGAGCAGTACTTC
CAWSLGARYVPYEQYF
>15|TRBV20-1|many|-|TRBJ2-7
TGCAGTGCTAGGGAAAGGGCCTTGCCCACCTACGAGCAGTACTTC
CSARERALPTYEQYF
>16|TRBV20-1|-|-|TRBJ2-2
TGCAGTGCTAGGAGTTGGCGAGGGACGACCACCGGGGAGCTGTTTTTT
CSARSWRGTTTGELFF
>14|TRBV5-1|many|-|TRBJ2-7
TGCGCCAGCAGCTTCGGAGGGAGCGAATACGAGCAGTACTTC
CASSFGGSEYEQYF
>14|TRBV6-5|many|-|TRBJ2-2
TGTGCCAGCAGTTACTCTGAGAGTACCGGGGAGCTGTTTTTT
CASSYSESTGELFF
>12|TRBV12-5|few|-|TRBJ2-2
TGTGCTAGTGCTGCGGGCCTGGGGGAGCTGTTTTTT
CASAAGLGELFF
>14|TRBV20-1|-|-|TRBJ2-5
TGCAGTGCTAGAGATCCGCGGGGATGGGAGACCCAGTACTTC
CSARDPRGWETQYF
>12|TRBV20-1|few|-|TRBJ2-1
TGCAGTGCTAGTGTAGCTTTATATGAGCAGTTCTTC
CSASVALYEQFF
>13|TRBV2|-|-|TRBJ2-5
TGTGCCAGCACTGGGGTGCGGGAAGAGACCCAGTACTTC
CASTGVREETQYF
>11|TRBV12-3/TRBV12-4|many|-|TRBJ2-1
TGTGCCAGCAAAACAGGCGATGAGCAGTTCTTC
CASKTGDEQFF
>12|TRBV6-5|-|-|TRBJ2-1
TGTGCCAGCACGGGGACCTACAATGAGCAGTTCTTC
CASTGTYNEQFF
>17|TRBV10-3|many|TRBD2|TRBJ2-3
TGTGCCATCAGGGGACTAGCGGGAGGGCGGAGCACAGATACGCAGTATTTT
CAIRGLAGGRSTDTQYF
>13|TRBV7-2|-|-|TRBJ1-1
TGTGCCAGCAGCTTAGGTGGGGGAGGGATTGCTTTCTTT
CASSLGGGGIAFF
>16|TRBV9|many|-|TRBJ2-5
TGTGCCAGCAGCATTGGAGGAGTTGGACGTTTCGAGACCCAGTACTTC
CASSIGGVGRFETQYF
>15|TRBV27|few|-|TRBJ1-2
TGTGCCAGCAGTTCATTCCCGGCTGAATATGATGGCTACACCTTC
CASSSFPAEYDGYTF
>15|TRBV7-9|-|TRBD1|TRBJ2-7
TGTGCCAGCAGCTTCACCGGGACAGGGTCCGACGAGCAGTACTTC
CASSFTGTGSDEQYF
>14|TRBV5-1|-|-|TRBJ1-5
TGCGCCAGCAGCCCCTGGGGCATCAATCAGCCCCAGCATTTT
CASSPWGINQPQHF
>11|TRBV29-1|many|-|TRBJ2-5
TGCAGCGTTGCAGGGTCCGAGACCCAGTACTTC
CSVAGSETQYF
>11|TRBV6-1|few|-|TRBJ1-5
TGTGCCAGCAGTGACACCCAGCCCCAGCATTTT
CASSDTQPQHF
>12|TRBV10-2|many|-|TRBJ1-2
TGCGCCAGCAGTCAACGGAACTATGGCTACACCTTC
CASSQRNYGYTF
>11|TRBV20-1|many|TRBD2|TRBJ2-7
TGCAGTGCAGCGGGGGGACTCGAGCAGTACTTC
CSAAGGLEQYF
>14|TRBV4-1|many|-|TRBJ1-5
TGCGCCAGCAGCCAAGAAGGCCTCAATCAGCCCCAGCATTTT
CASSQEGLNQPQHF
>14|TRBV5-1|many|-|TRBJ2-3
TGCGCCAGCAGCTTTGGGAGTAGCACAGATACGCAGTATTTT
CASSFGSSTDTQYF
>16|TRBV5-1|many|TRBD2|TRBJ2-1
TGCGCCAGCAGCTTGCCCGGGACTAGCGGATACAATGAGCAGTTCTTC
CASSLPGTSGYNEQFF
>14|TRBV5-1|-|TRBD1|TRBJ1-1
TGCGCCAGCAGCTTGGGACAGGGCCCCACTGAAGCTTTCTTT
CASSLGQGPTEAFF
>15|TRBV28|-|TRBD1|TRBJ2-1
TGTGCCAGCAGTTTCGGACAGGGGGCGGGCAATGAGCAGTTCTTC
CASSFGQGAGNEQFF
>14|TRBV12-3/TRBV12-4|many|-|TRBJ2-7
TGTGCCAGCAGTTCCCCGGGAAGCTCCTACGAGCAGTACTTC
CASSSPGSSYEQYF
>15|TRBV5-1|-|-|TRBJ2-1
TGCGCCAGCAGCTTGACACTAGTTGGTGACAATGAGCAGTTCTTC
CASSLTLVGDNEQFF
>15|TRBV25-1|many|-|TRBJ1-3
TGTGCCAGCAGTGAGCCGGTCGGCTTTGGAAACACCATATATTTT
CASSEPVGFGNTIYF
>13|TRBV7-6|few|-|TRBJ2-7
TGTGCCAGCAGCTTCGGAGGGGTCGGCGAGCAGTACTTC
CASSFGGVGEQYF